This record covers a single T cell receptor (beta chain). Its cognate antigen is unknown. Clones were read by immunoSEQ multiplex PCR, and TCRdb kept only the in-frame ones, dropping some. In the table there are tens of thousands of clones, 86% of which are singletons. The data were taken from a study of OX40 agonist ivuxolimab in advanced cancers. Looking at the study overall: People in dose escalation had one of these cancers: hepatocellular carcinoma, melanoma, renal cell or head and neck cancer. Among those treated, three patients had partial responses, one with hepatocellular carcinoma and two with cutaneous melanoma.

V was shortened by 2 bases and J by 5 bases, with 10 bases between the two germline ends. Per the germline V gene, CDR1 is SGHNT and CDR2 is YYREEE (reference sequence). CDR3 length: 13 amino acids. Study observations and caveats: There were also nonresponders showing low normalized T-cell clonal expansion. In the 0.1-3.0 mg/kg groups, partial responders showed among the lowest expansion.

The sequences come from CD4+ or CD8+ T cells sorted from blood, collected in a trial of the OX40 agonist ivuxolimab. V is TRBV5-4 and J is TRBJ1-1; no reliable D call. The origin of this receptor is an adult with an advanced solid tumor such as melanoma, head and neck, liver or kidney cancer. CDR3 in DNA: TGTGCCAGCAGCTTTTACAGCCAAACTGAAGCTTTCTTT. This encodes CASSFYSQTEAFF.